The clone carrying this TCR beta chain was detected a few times. These data are taken from a study of identical twins. Using its own MiXCR run on the 5' RACE reads, TCRdb lists one record per CDR3 protein. The table includes approximately 280,000 distinct CDR3 sequences, about 8.1% detected once. This CDR3 spans 15 amino acids. The germline V gene encodes CDR1 ENHRY and CDR2 SYGVKD. Trimming took 5 bases from V and 0 from J; bases not matched to a gene: 4. These same data were also listed under a study on yellow fever vaccine responses in identical twins. From that paper: The T cell response to vaccination in identical twins was reportedly partly convergent and partly personalized.

Sequenced sample: memory (CD45RO+) T cells sorted from blood. This chain uses TRBV10-3 with TRBJ2-7; 10 bases line up with TRBD2. The source of this sequence is a woman between 18 and 29 years old in good health. The CDR3 nucleotides read TGTGCCATCAGTAGCGGGAGGGCGGGCTCCTACGAGCAGTACTTC. It encodes CAISSGRAGSYEQYF.